These 26 T cell receptor beta chains were sequenced from one sample in a study of human T cells and chemical hapten exposure. TCRdb used MiXCR to reprocess the RACE reads, holding one entry per CDR3 protein. The profile shows 150,000 to 200,000 distinct CDR3 sequences, about a fifth of them singletons. Noted time point: patch test 1, 2 weeks after DPC sensitization. As to treatment: therapeutic diphenylcyclopropenone sensitization with weekly scalp DPC. Sequenced material: whole blood, taken in connection with sensitization to the hapten diphenylcyclopropenone (DPC). Every receptor here comes from a woman aged 50 to 60 with alopecia areata. Some clones in this sample may be carry-over from other donors' samples.

This clonotype was counted only a few times. The rearrangement links TRBV11-2 to TRBJ2-1; D is perhaps TRBD1 or TRBD2 (5 bases each). V was clipped by 5 bases and J by 7 bases, with 18 bases between them. This CDR3 has 15 amino acids. Germline loops: CDR1 SGHAT, CDR2 FQNNGV. The CDR3 coding sequence is TGTGCCAGCAGCGCGCCGGGACCGAGGGGTAATGAGCAGTTCTTC. This gives the protein CASSAPGPRGNEQFF.

This clonotype was seen only a few times. The gene calls are TRBV10-3 and TRBJ2-7, with 9 bases fitting TRBD1. CDR1 ENHRY and CDR2 SYGVKD come from the germline V gene. The CDR3 runs to 18 residues. J gave up 2 bases and V 0 bases, and 11 bases lay outside the gene matches. The CDR3 is CAISESTLRDRAAYEQYF. Written as DNA, the CDR3 is TGTGCCATCAGTGAGTCGACTCTTCGGGACAGGGCCGCCTACGAGCAGTACTTC.

This clonotype appeared a few times. This chain uses TRBV5-1 with TRBJ2-1, with TRBD2 identical over 7 bases. The CDR3 is 15 amino acids. The J segment lost 5 bases and the V segment lost 4 bases, leaving 9 bases of the junction unmatched. Germline V gene sequence: CDR1 SGHRS, CDR2 YFSETQ. The CDR3, as DNA: TGCGCCAGCAGCGTTCGAGCGGGACCTAACAATGAGCAGTTCTTC. The encoded protein is CASSVRAGPNNEQFF.

This clonotype was observed a few times. The chain combines TRBV18 with TRBJ1-2, with D uncertain. The CDR3 totals 14 residues. Germline V CDR1 and CDR2: KGHSH, LQKENI. The V and J ends lost 4 bases and 5 bases respectively, with 14 bases between them. This chain's CDR3 is CASSRGDPNYGYTF. DNA of the CDR3: TGTGCCAGCTCACGTGGGGATCCAAATTATGGCTACACCTTC.

V and J are TRBV20-1 and TRBJ2-5, with D possibly TRBD1 on 6 matching bases. Germline CDR1 and CDR2: DFQATT and SNEGSKA (reference sequence). Trimming shortened V by 4 bases and J by 1 base, and 10 bases separated the two germline ends. The CDR3 runs to 13 residues. CDR3 DNA: TGCAGTGCTATCCGGGACACCCAAGAGACCCAGTACTTC. It encodes CSAIRDTQETQYF.

This clonotype was observed at least ten times. The V call is TRBV4-1, the J call TRBJ2-3; D may be TRBD2 (6 bases). V lost 3 bases to trimming and J lost 6 bases, with 22 bases between them. Germline V gene data show CDR1 as MGHRA and CDR2 as YSYEKL. CDR3 size: 17 residues. The CDR3 protein is CASSHPLGGGVEDTQYF. Here the CDR3 DNA reads TGCGCCAGCAGCCATCCCCTGGGCGGAGGGGTGGAGGATACGCAGTATTTT.

This clonotype was seen only a few times. This chain links TRBV29-1 with TRBJ1-1; TRBD1 matches at 7 bases. Germline CDR1 SQVTM, CDR2 ANQGSEA. This CDR3 is 13 amino acids long. The junction had 7 bases not matched to a gene; V was cut back by 4 bases and J by 5 bases. Written as DNA, the CDR3 is TGCAGCGTTGGGGTAGGGGGCGCGACTGAAGCTTTCTTT. Protein product: CSVGVGGATEAFF.

The chain uses TRBV7-9 and TRBJ2-7; D gene unclear. This CDR3 region has 13 residues. Deletions cut 5 bases from V and 2 bases from J, with 10 bases between. Germline CDR1 SEHNR, CDR2 FQNEAQ (reference sequence). Here the CDR3 reads CASSTGYAYEQYF. The CDR3, as DNA: TGTGCCAGCAGCACTGGGTATGCCTACGAGCAGTACTTC.

The chain employs TRBV15 and TRBJ2-5; no clear D. V was cut by 4 bases and J by 0 bases, with 15 bases left in between. The CDR3 runs to 16 residues. CDR1 and CDR2 from the germline V gene are LNHNV and YYDKDF (reference sequence). The CDR3 region has the DNA TGTGCCACCAGCACTTCAGGCTCCCTATACCAAGAGACCCAGTACTTC. Protein product: CATSTSGSLYQETQYF.

CDR3 residues: CASSSLVAGDTDTQYF. The CDR3 nucleotides are TGTGCCAGCAGCTCACTCGTAGCGGGAGATACAGATACGCAGTATTTT. The chain employs TRBV7-9 and TRBJ2-3; 9 bases map to TRBD2. This CDR3 region has 16 residues. Germline values: CDR1 SEHNR, CDR2 FQNEAQ (reference sequence). V lost 4 bases and J lost 3; bases outside the gene matches: 8.

This sequence joins TRBV11-2 and TRBJ2-5; TRBD2 agrees at 7 bases. The length of the CDR3 is 16 residues. Germline trimming cut 1 base from V and 1 base from J; bases unmatched to any gene: 6. Germline assignment: CDR1 SGHAT and CDR2 FQNNGV. In DNA, the CDR3 is TGTGCCAGCAGCTTAGGGGCTAGCGGCCCCCAAGAGACCCAGTACTTC. It is translated as CASSLGASGPQETQYF. Complete variable domain (other parts from reference TRBV11-2 and TRBJ2-5): EAGVAQSPRYKIIEKRQSVAFWCNPISGHATLYWYQQILGQGPKLLIQFQNNGVVDDSQLPKDRFSAERLKGVDSTLKIQPAKLEDSAVYLCASSLGASGPQETQYFGPGTRLLVL.

This clonotype was found a few times. This chain links TRBV7-6 with TRBJ2-5, with D possibly being TRBD2 (5 bases). The CDR3 covers 15 residues. Germline V CDR1 and CDR2: SGHVS, FNYEAQ. The V end lost 5 bases, the J end lost 4 bases, and 17 bases lay between the germline ends. CDR3 sequence: CASSQVGVGGETQYF. CDR3 in DNA: TGTGCCAGCAGCCAAGTCGGGGTTGGAGGAGAGACCCAGTACTTC.

This rearrangement joins TRBV11-3 to TRBJ2-7; D not resolved. Germline V lookup: CDR1 SGHNT, CDR2 YENEEA. The CDR3 runs 14 residues. Between the trimmed V and J ends, which lost 5 bases and 3 bases, there was a span of 14 bases. The CDR3 DNA reads TGTGCCAGCAGCCCAAAGACCGACGGCTACGAGCAGTACTTC. Its translation is CASSPKTDGYEQYF.

The chain carries TRBV20-1 and TRBJ2-1; TRBD2 agrees at 9 bases. The ends lost 0 bases at V and 3 bases at J; junction bases unmatched: 9. CDR1 is DFQATT, CDR2 SNEGSKA, per germline (reference sequence). CDR3 length: 17 amino acids. CDR3 in amino acids: CSARDGLAGVYYNEQFF. In DNA form, the CDR3 reads TGCAGTGCTAGAGACGGTTTAGCGGGAGTTTACTACAATGAGCAGTTCTTC.

V is TRBV6-5 and J is TRBJ1-4; no reliable D call. V was cut by 2 bases and J by 2 bases, with 21 bases left in between. The CDR3 has 19 amino acids. CDR1 and CDR2 from the germline V gene are MNHEY and SVGAGI. Written as DNA, the CDR3 is TGTGCCAGCAGTTACCGGCCCCCCGTCCTGGGGTCTACTAATGAAAAACTGTTTTTT. Encoded protein: CASSYRPPVLGSTNEKLFF.

V and J are TRBV9 and TRBJ2-3, with D tentatively TRBD2 (6 bases). Germline V gives CDR1 SGDLS, CDR2 YYNGEE. The CDR3 has 18 amino acids. Trimming stripped 0 bases from V and 9 bases from J, with 26 bases between. This CDR3 is CASSVVGHRDFQAGTQYF. The DNA of the CDR3 is TGTGCCAGCAGCGTAGTAGGGCACCGGGACTTCCAGGCGGGGACGCAGTATTTT.

This clonotype occurred a few times. The rearrangement links TRBV5-1 to TRBJ2-5, with 14 bases lining up with TRBD2. CDR1 is SGHRS and CDR2 is YFSETQ in the germline V gene. The trim removed 0 bases at V and 7 bases at J, leaving 8 bases unmatched. This CDR3 is 17 amino acids long. This CDR3 is CASSLVQGLAGAGTQYF. In nucleotides, the CDR3 is TGCGCCAGCAGCTTGGTCCAGGGACTAGCGGGAGCAGGGACCCAGTACTTC. Together with reference TRBV5-1 and TRBJ2-5, the CDR3 gives the full variable domain: KAGVTQTPRYLIKTRGQQVTLSCSPISGHRSVSWYQQTPGQGLQFLFEYFSETQRNKGNFPGRFSGRQFSNSRSEMNVSTLELGDSALYLCASSLVQGLAGAGTQYFGPGTRLLVL.

The CDR3 nucleotides are TGTGCCAGCAGACCGAGCGGTCCCACCTACGAGCAGTACTTC. Translated: CASRPSGPTYEQYF. V usage is TRBV27 and J usage is TRBJ2-7, with D tentatively TRBD2 (5 bases). This CDR3 is built from 14 residues. The V end lost 6 bases, the J end lost 2 bases, and 14 bases lay between the germline ends. Germline CDR1 MNHEY, CDR2 SMNVEV (reference sequence).

This clonotype has a handful of counts. The genes are TRBV29-1 and TRBJ2-3; 10 nucleotides match TRBD2. Germline CDR1 reads SQVTM; CDR2 reads ANQGSEA. This CDR3 has 15 residues. J lost 0 bases, V lost 4 bases, and 4 bases had no gene match. CDR3 sequence (DNA): TGCAGCGTTGGGGGACTAGCGACTAGCACAGATACGCAGTATTTT. Translated: CSVGGLATSTDTQYF.

The rearrangement links TRBV19 to TRBJ2-7, with D perhaps matching TRBD2 (6 bases). The CDR3 sequence is 16 residues long. Trimming shortened V by 4 bases and J by 3 bases, and 19 bases separated the two germline ends. The germline V gene encodes CDR1 LNHDA and CDR2 SQIVND (reference sequence). CDR3 sequence: CASSTRTTQRSYEQYF. The CDR3, as DNA: TGTGCCAGTAGTACGAGGACTACGCAGCGGAGCTACGAGCAGTACTTC.

This clonotype was seen a handful of times. The gene calls are TRBV28 and TRBJ1-1; 7 nucleotides align to TRBD1. The CDR3 is 14 amino acids. Germline CDR1 is MDHEN and CDR2 is SYDVKM. After removal of 5 bases from V and 1 base from J, the junction contained 4 bases not matched to a gene. This chain's CDR3 is CASSLGTENTEAFF. The CDR3 nucleotides read TGTGCCAGCAGTCTAGGGACAGAGAACACTGAAGCTTTCTTT.

A few counts support this clonotype. The rearrangement joins TRBV9 to TRBJ2-7, with 11 bases matching TRBD1. Per germline, CDR1 SGDLS and CDR2 YYNGEE. The junction had 10 bases not matched to a gene; V was cut back by 4 bases and J by 4 bases. CDR3 length: 16 residues. CDR3: CASSLGVDRGLYEQYF. CDR3 DNA: TGTGCCAGCAGCCTAGGCGTGGACAGGGGGCTTTACGAGCAGTACTTC.

This clonotype has at least ten counts. V gene TRBV20-1 combines with J gene TRBJ2-2, with D perhaps TRBD1 (6 bases). The CDR3 runs 15 residues. CDR1 DFQATT and CDR2 SNEGSKA come from the germline V gene (reference sequence). V was trimmed by 0 bases and J by 4 bases, leaving 12 bases between them. The CDR3 reads CSARDGGGTTGELFF. For the CDR3, the DNA is TGCAGTGCTAGAGATGGGGGCGGAACCACCGGGGAGCTGTTTTTT.

As to this clonotype: Germline is not matched at one junction end, which may reflect a read error. This chain connects TRBV11-2 to TRBJ2-1, with D unclear. The length of the CDR3 is 14 residues. Germline loops: CDR1 SGHAT, CDR2 FQNNGV. The CDR3 nucleotides are TGTGCCAGCAGCGTAGACCTGAGCTTCGTAATGGGGTTCTTC. It translates to CASSVDLSFVMGFF. Full variable domain (remainder filled in from reference TRBV11-2 and TRBJ2-1): EAGVAQSPRYKIIEKRQSVAFWCNPISGHATLYWYQQILGQGPKLLIQFQNNGVVDDSQLPKDRFSAERLKGVDSTLKIQPAKLEDSAVYLCASSVDLSFVMGFFGPGTRLTVL.

The J gene is TRBJ1-3, the V gene TRBV29-1, with TRBD1 identical over 8 bases. Trimming cost V 7 bases and J 2 bases; bases outside gene matches: 10. Germline lookup yields CDR1 SQVTM and CDR2 ANQGSEA. The CDR3 is made up of 15 amino acids. The CDR3 loop is CSGTESTGAGNTIYF. DNA for the CDR3: TGCAGCGGTACTGAGTCGACAGGGGCTGGAAACACCATATATTTT.

The chain recombines TRBV4-3 with TRBJ1-2; tentatively, D is TRBD1 (6 bases). V gave up 0 bases and J gave up 4 bases, with 6 bases separating them. The length of the CDR3 is 13 residues. Germline CDR1 and CDR2: LGHNA and YSLEER. CDR3 sequence reads: CASSQETGYGYTF. The CDR3 DNA sequence: TGCGCCAGCAGCCAAGAGACAGGCTATGGCTACACCTTC.